This T cell receptor (beta chain) comes out of a study of T-cell reconstitution after alpha-beta-depleted transplantation in children. CDR3 length: 16 amino acids. Trimming shortened V by 0 bases and J by 0 bases, and 12 bases separated the two germline ends. CDR1 is SGHRS, CDR2 YFSETQ, per germline. The table lists this clonotype with many counts. Unique molecular identifiers tagged the TCRbeta library. In TCRdb, the PCR reads were re-called with MiXCR into one record per CDR3 protein. The data hold roughly 120,000 distinct CDR3 sequences, with 10% observed a single time. This rearrangement joins TRBV5-1 to TRBJ1-1; D is perhaps TRBD1 (6 bases). The starting material was PBMCs from the stem cell graft donor, obtained from the stem cell graft. The clonotype was recovered from a human donor who donated a stem cell graft to a child with acute lymphoblastic leukemia. The CDR3 DNA reads TGCGCCAGCAGCTTGGCAACAGGGAACATGAACACTGAAGCTTTCTTT. This sequence encodes CASSLATGNMNTEAFF.